The 10 T cell receptor beta chains presented below share a single source sample, sequenced in a study of blood T cells in healthy people across ages (dated by TCRdb to the mid-2010s). The library came from 5' RACE. The data were produced on an Illumina HiSeq 2500. The second PCR ran for roughly 6 to 11 cycles and used a J-beta primer mix along with a sample-barcoded 5' primer. In TCRdb, the public reads were trimmed at Q25 with fastp and aligned with MiXCR, with productive beta chains retained. Merged by CDR3 protein, the rows form single entries marked with the most common genes and DNA. The sample table contains approximately 1.5 million distinct CDR3 sequences; only one count was recorded for roughly 43% of them. The ten largest make up just over 4% of the sample. The sample taken for sequencing was blood. These TCRs come from a woman under 30 in good health.

Comments on this clonotype: A read error may produce the germline difference seen at one junction end. The J gene is TRBJ1-2, the V gene TRBV7-2, with TRBD1 as a possible D gene (5 bases). Germline CDR1 is SGHTA and CDR2 is FQGNSA. This CDR3 has 14 residues. DNA for the CDR3: TGTGCCAGCATCACGACCCCAGGGAACTCTGGCTACACCTTC. Its protein is CASITTPGNSGYTF.

About this clonotype itself: One end of the junction does not line up with germline, which may come from a read error. The V gene is TRBV25-1, the J gene TRBJ2-7; 8 bases line up with TRBD1. This CDR3 is built from 14 residues. Germline CDR1 and CDR2: MGHDK and SYGVNS. CDR3 DNA: TGTGCCGGCAGTGATGGGACAGGATCTAGCGAGCAGTACTTC. Its protein is CAGSDGTGSSEQYF.

This clonotype has more than one count but fewer than ten. The J gene is TRBJ1-2, the V gene TRBV2, with D uncertain. The germline V gene encodes CDR1 SNHLY and CDR2 FYNNEI. CDR3 length: 15 residues. The germline V and J ends were trimmed by 6 bases and 4 bases, with 18 bases remaining between them. The CDR3 sequence is CASSHDHPRSYGYTF. The CDR3 region has the DNA TGTGCCAGCAGCCACGACCATCCCCGAAGCTATGGCTACACCTTC.

The chain is built from TRBV12-3 or TRBV12-4 and TRBJ2-1; the match to TRBD2 covers 12 bases. CDR3 length: 15 amino acids. V shed 5 bases and J 6 bases; nucleotides not matched to a gene: 5. The CDR3: CASSPLAGGPNEQFF. The CDR3 bases are TGTGCCAGCAGTCCCCTAGCGGGGGGGCCCAATGAGCAGTTCTTC.

This clonotype came up once. The CDR3 DNA reads TGCAGTGCTAGACCGACTAGCGGACTGCATAACTCCTACGAGCAGTACTTC. It translates to CSARPTSGLHNSYEQYF. The rearrangement uses TRBV20-1 and TRBJ2-7, with 9 bases lining up with TRBD2. Trimming took 2 bases from V and 0 from J; bases not matched to a gene: 11. Germline V gene sequence: CDR1 DFQATT, CDR2 SNEGSKA (reference sequence). The CDR3 is 17 residues long.

This clonotype showed up just once. This may be a read error, as it is one base from a much larger clone. Written as DNA, the CDR3 is TGTGCCGGCAGTAGTGACGGACAGGGAATGGCAGATACGCAGTATTTT. It codes for CAGSSDGQGMADTQYF. The chain couples TRBV25-1 to TRBJ2-3; TRBD1 matches at 8 bases. There are 16 residues in the CDR3. Germline CDR1 reads MGHDK; CDR2 reads SYGVNS.

This chain links TRBV7-2 with TRBJ2-6; tentatively, D is TRBD1 (6 bases). V lost 5 bases to trimming and J lost 0 bases, with 14 bases between them. CDR1 is SGHTA, CDR2 FQGNSA, per germline. The CDR3 is made up of 17 amino acids. CDR3 in DNA: TGTGCCAGCAGCCCGGGACAAGTGAACTCTGGGGCCAACGTCCTGACTTTC. Its translation: CASSPGQVNSGANVLTF.

The gene calls are TRBV10-3 and TRBJ1-3; TRBD1 matches 8 bases. The CDR3 has 13 amino acids. CDR1 ENHRY and CDR2 SYGVKD come from the germline V gene. Trimming removed 9 bases from V and 2 bases from J; junction bases left unmatched: 3. The CDR3: CAIEDRAGNTIYF. CDR3 in DNA: TGTGCCATAGAGGACAGGGCTGGAAACACCATATATTTT.

The chain links TRBV20-1 to TRBJ2-3, with D possibly matching TRBD1 (5 bases). The CDR3 runs 17 residues. Germline V gives CDR1 DFQATT, CDR2 SNEGSKA (reference sequence). The V end was cut by 0 bases, the J end by 2 bases, with 18 bases between. CDR3 region: CSARDTEGRGTTDTQYF. CDR3 in DNA: TGCAGTGCTAGAGATACCGAAGGAAGGGGAACCACAGATACGCAGTATTTT.

The chain links TRBV12-3 or TRBV12-4 to TRBJ2-4, with a possible D match to TRBD1 (6 bases). TRBJ2-7 explains the end of the DNA better; the J call may be wrong. The CDR3 sequence is 13 residues long. CDR3 amino acids: CASRSHQGYEQYF. For the CDR3, the DNA is TGTGCCAGCCGCAGTCACCAGGGGTACGAGCAGTACTTC.